Each of the 14 T cell receptor beta chains below was sequenced from the same sample in a study of blood T cells in healthy people across ages. Then a second PCR, running about 6 to 12 cycles, was carried out with a sample-barcoded 5' primer and a J-beta primer mix. Each CDR3 protein is one row after TCRdb ran MiXCR on the 5' RACE reads. The sample shows 650,000 to 700,000 distinct CDR3 sequences, about 34% of them seen only once. What was sequenced was blood. These receptors were obtained from a woman at least 80 years old in good health.

This clonotype was seen repeatedly, ten times or more. The V call is TRBV7-8, the J call TRBJ1-2, with 11 bases lining up with TRBD1. Germline CDR1 is SGHVS and CDR2 is FQNEAQ. The V gene end was trimmed by 3 bases and the J gene end by 5 bases; junction bases not matched to a gene: 8. The CDR3 covers 16 residues. This CDR3 is CASSFGDRGYGYGYTF. The CDR3 nucleotides read TGTGCCAGCAGCTTTGGGGACAGGGGGTACGGGTATGGCTACACCTTC.

This clonotype is medium-sized by share. V gene TRBV5-1 combines with J gene TRBJ2-7; perhaps TRBD1 as D (6 bases). The CDR3 is 14 amino acids. The V gene lost 1 base and the J gene lost 4 bases, with 12 bases spanning the gap. The V gene's germline CDR1 is SGHRS and CDR2 YFSETQ. CDR3 DNA sequence: TGCGCCAGCAGCTTGATGGGGGCTTCATACGAGCAGTACTTC. Translated: CASSLMGASYEQYF.

This clonotype occurred many times. CDR3 nucleotides: TGCGCCAGCAGCTTGGTTCCGGGTTCCAGCGAGCAGTACTTC. This translates into CASSLVPGSSEQYF. V gene TRBV5-1 combines with J gene TRBJ2-7; no firm D call. The germline V and J ends were trimmed by 0 bases and 6 bases, with 13 bases remaining between them. The germline V gene encodes CDR1 SGHRS and CDR2 YFSETQ. This CDR3 is built from 14 residues.

Worth noting for this clonotype: This could be a read error, since a much larger clone is one nucleotide away. The chain carries TRBV5-1 and TRBJ2-1; D is unclear. The CDR3 totals 14 residues. Germline CDR1 is SGHRS and CDR2 is YFSETQ. Trimming took off 3 bases at V and 8 bases at J, with 15 bases between the two ends. The DNA for the CDR3 is TGCGCCAGCAGCTGGTTATCTGCAGTCGATGAGCAGTTCTTC. It codes for CASSWLSAVDEQFF.

For this clonotype: Possible read error: a much larger clone is one base away. The chain carries TRBV7-6 and TRBJ2-1, with D perhaps matching TRBD2 (6 bases). The germline gives CDR1 SGHVS, CDR2 FNYEAQ. The CDR3 extends over 15 amino acids. With 1 base removed from V and 5 bases from J, the gap between germline ends came to 12 bases. The CDR3 nucleotides are TGTGCCAGCAGCTTAGGGGGGGACGCTAACAATGAGCAGTTCTTC. Translated, it gives CASSLGGDANNEQFF.

The table lists this clonotype with many counts. The chain employs TRBV18 and TRBJ1-2; no clear D gene. The V and J ends lost 1 base and 10 bases respectively, with 13 bases between them. CDR3 size: 13 residues. From germline, CDR1 is KGHSH and CDR2 LQKENI. The CDR3 is CASSPQGTVDYTF. CDR3 coding DNA: TGTGCCAGCTCACCACAGGGAACCGTAGACTACACCTTC. Full variable domain (rest looked up from reference TRBV18 and TRBJ1-2): NAGVMQNPRHLVRRRGQEARLRCSPMKGHSHVYWYRQLPEEGLKFMVYLQKENIIDESGMPKERFSAEFPKEGPSILRIQQVVRGDSAAYFCASSPQGTVDYTFGSGTRLTVV.

This clonotype was picked up many times. The rearrangement uses TRBV14 and TRBJ2-3; 10 bases line up with TRBD2. CDR3 size: 17 residues. V lost 2 bases to trimming and J lost 1 base; unmatched junction nucleotides: 6. The germline V gene encodes CDR1 SGHDN and CDR2 FVKESK. CDR3 in DNA: TGTGCCAGCAGCCAAAGCGGGGGGGCCTTTGGCACAGATACGCAGTATTTT. This encodes CASSQSGGAFGTDTQYF.

This clonotype was detected a few times. This may be a read error, as it is one base from a much larger clone. The chain links TRBV6-5 to TRBJ1-2; 9 positions agree with TRBD1. The V and J ends lost 2 bases and 7 bases, in that order; junction bases with no gene match: 5. CDR3 length equals 14 residues. Germline V gene sequence: CDR1 MNHEY, CDR2 SVGAGI. CDR3 DNA sequence: TGTGCCAGCAGTTACGACAGGGGGTACGGTGGCTACACCTTC. Amino acid sequence: CASSYDRGYGGYTF.

V and J are TRBV12-5 and TRBJ2-5; 8 bases are a match to TRBD1. The end of the DNA fits TRBJ2-7 better, so the J call may be wrong. Per the germline V gene, CDR1 is LGHNT and CDR2 is FRNRAP. CDR3 length equals 15 residues. CDR3 DNA sequence: TGTGCTAGTGGTTTGAGGGACAGGATTAGCTACGAGCAGTACTTC. Its translation: CASGLRDRISYEQYF.

This clonotype was seen only a few times. The chain has TRBV7-2 and TRBJ1-1, with D perhaps matching TRBD1 (5 bases). Germline V gene lookup returns CDR1 SGHTA and CDR2 FQGNSA. Trimming took off 3 bases at V and 6 bases at J, with 20 bases between the two ends. This CDR3 spans 16 amino acids. CDR3 in amino acids: CASSLGLMGEGAEAFF. CDR3 sequence (DNA): TGTGCCAGCAGCTTGGGCTTAATGGGGGAAGGGGCTGAAGCTTTCTTT.

This rearrangement joins TRBV4-2 to TRBJ2-5; 7 positions agree with TRBD2. Germline values: CDR1 LGHNA, CDR2 YNFKEQ. The CDR3 is 14 residues long. V trimming: 1 base; J trimming: 3 bases; junction bases outside the gene matches: 2. Here the CDR3 DNA reads TGTGCCAGCAGCCAAGCGGCGGGAGAAGAGACCCAGTACTTC. Translated, it gives CASSQAAGEETQYF.

This clonotype was seen at least ten times. The chain recombines TRBV20-1 with TRBJ1-6, with D perhaps matching TRBD1 (5 bases). Germline V gene lookup returns CDR1 DFQATT and CDR2 SNEGSKA (reference sequence). The CDR3 has 16 amino acids. V lost 0 bases and J lost 10, with 19 bases in between. CDR3 protein: CSARDWGQGVSSPLHF. The CDR3 nucleotides are TGCAGTGCTAGAGATTGGGGCCAGGGAGTATCCTCACCCCTCCACTTT.

As DNA, the CDR3 is TGTGCCAGCGGGACAGGGCAACGAACCTACGAGCAGTACTTC. This translates into CASGTGQRTYEQYF. The genes are TRBV25-1 and TRBJ2-7, with 9 bases aligning to TRBD1. Germline V gene data show CDR1 as MGHDK and CDR2 as SYGVNS. Trimming removed 8 bases from V and 2 bases from J; junction bases left unmatched: 7. This CDR3 has 14 amino acids.

This clonotype has at least ten counts. The genes are TRBV6-6 and TRBJ2-7, with unresolved D. V lost 5 bases and J 3 bases, leaving 5 bases between the germline ends. Germline V gene data show CDR1 as MNHNY and CDR2 as SVGAGI (reference sequence). The CDR3 contains 11 residues. The CDR3 DNA reads TGTGCCAGCAGTGAGTTCTACGAGCAGTACTTC. Its protein is CASSEFYEQYF.